Shown below are 22 T cell receptor beta chains from a single sample sequenced in a study of CD8+ T cells in alopecia areata. RNA was isolated and reverse transcribed to cDNA, the sequencing template. Assay used: immunoSEQ multiplex PCR; TCRdb lists only in-frame clones, some missing. The sample lists about 200,000 clones, roughly 64% occurring once. Noted treatment: oral pan-JAK inhibitor, 5-10 mg twice daily. The specimen comprised CD4+ T cells sorted from blood, sampled at week 24, from a patient treated with tofacitinib. The source of these receptors is a human donor with alopecia areata.

The J gene is TRBJ2-1, the V gene TRBV27; D is ambiguous. The germline V gene has CDR1 MNHEY and CDR2 SMNVEV (reference sequence). The CDR3 is 14 amino acids. Trimming shortened V by 1 base and J by 6 bases, and 10 bases separated the two germline ends. Here the CDR3 reads CASSLLSSINEQFF. CDR3 coding DNA: TGTGCCAGCAGTTTATTGAGCAGCATCAATGAGCAGTTCTTC.

This clone was seen a few times. CDR3 DNA sequence: TGTGCCAGCTCACCACCGCACCACTATGGCTACACCTTC. Its translation: CASSPPHHYGYTF. V is TRBV18 and J is TRBJ1-2; the D is unclear. V was trimmed by 0 bases and J by 3 bases, leaving 5 bases between them. From germline, CDR1 is KGHSH and CDR2 LQKENI. The CDR3 runs 13 residues.

This clone was counted a single time. This chain connects TRBV5-1 to TRBJ2-5; D uncertain. The germline V and J ends were trimmed by 0 bases and 4 bases, with 13 bases remaining between them. This CDR3 comprises 15 residues. Germline lookup yields CDR1 SGHRS and CDR2 YFSETQ. The CDR3 DNA reads as TGCGCCAGCAGCTTGGAACCCACCAGAGGAGAGACCCAGTACTTC. This translates into CASSLEPTRGETQYF.

J is TRBJ1-1 and V is TRBV6-6; D not resolved. V was pared by 7 bases and J by 1 base, with 13 bases between. Germline V CDR1 and CDR2: MNHNY, SVGAGI (reference sequence). This CDR3 region has 14 residues. CDR3 nucleotides: TGTGCCAGCACACGGTTGGGCCAGAACACTGAAGCTTTCTTT. Translating gives CASTRLGQNTEAFF.

The chain combines TRBV27 with TRBJ2-5; D is unclear. CDR1 is MNHEY, CDR2 SMNVEV, per germline (reference sequence). CDR3 size: 13 residues. V was shortened by 4 bases and J by 1 base, with 7 bases between the two germline ends. The CDR3 reads CASSSQLQETQYF. For the CDR3, the DNA is TGTGCCAGCAGTTCCCAGCTCCAAGAGACCCAGTACTTC.

The chain is built from TRBV18 and TRBJ1-1; TRBD1 is a possible D gene (5 bases). Deletions cut 5 bases from V and 4 bases from J, with 17 bases between. Germline CDR1 KGHSH, CDR2 LQKENI. The CDR3 is made up of 15 amino acids. The CDR3 sequence: CASSTSAGYFTEAFF. The CDR3 DNA follows: TGTGCCAGCTCAACCTCGGCAGGGTACTTCACTGAAGCTTTCTTT.

The V gene is TRBV6-5, the J gene TRBJ2-2; D remains unclear. This CDR3 contains 15 residues. The germline V and J ends were trimmed by 2 bases and 7 bases, with 14 bases remaining between them. Germline assignment: CDR1 MNHEY and CDR2 SVGAGI. In DNA form, the CDR3 reads TGTGCCAGCAGTTACGGGGTCTTGAACGTCGGGGAGCTGTTTTTT. Amino acids: CASSYGVLNVGELFF.

The chain employs TRBV28 and TRBJ1-1, with a weak D call TRBD1 (5 bases). Trimming left V 4 bases short and J 4 bases short, with 16 bases between. The length of the CDR3 is 15 residues. The germline V gene has CDR1 MDHEN and CDR2 SYDVKM. CDR3 in DNA: TGTGCCAGCAGTTGGGGCTCGAGTGACATCACTGAAGCTTTCTTT. Protein product: CASSWGSSDITEAFF. Complete variable domain (other parts from reference TRBV28 and TRBJ1-1): DVKVTQSSRYLVKRTGEKVFLECVQDMDHENMFWYRQDPGLGLRLIYFSYDVKMKEKGDIPEGYSVSREKKERFSLILESASTNQTSMYLCASSWGSSDITEAFFGQGTRLTVV.

The chain is built from TRBV23-1 and TRBJ1-5; 9 nucleotides match TRBD1. TRBV23-1 is assigned to the ORF class and has an uncertain function. The CDR3 runs 17 residues. V lost 0 bases, J lost 0 bases, and 3 bases stayed unmatched. CDR3 in DNA: TGCGCCAGCAGTCAATCGGGGACAGGGACTAGCAATCAGCCCCAGCATTTT. As protein: CASSQSGTGTSNQPQHF.

The rearrangement uses TRBV4-3 and TRBJ2-3, with no clear D. Trimming removed 3 bases from V and 1 base from J, with 17 bases in between. Germline CDR1 reads LGHNA; CDR2 reads YSLEER. This CDR3 has 17 amino acids. This chain's CDR3 is CASSHSAVGARTDTQYF. In DNA form, the CDR3 reads TGCGCCAGCAGCCATTCTGCAGTCGGAGCTCGCACAGATACGCAGTATTTT.

The chain combines TRBV29-1 with TRBJ2-5, with D perhaps TRBD1 or TRBD2 (5 bases each). The length of the CDR3 is 11 residues. Germline assignment: CDR1 SQVTM and CDR2 ANQGSEA. V lost 8 bases and J 6 bases, leaving 13 bases between the germline ends. For the CDR3, the DNA is TGCAGCCAGAATAGGGGACAGACCCAGTACTTC. Amino acids: CSQNRGQTQYF. Full variable domain (rest looked up from reference TRBV29-1 and TRBJ2-5): SAVISQKPSRDICQRGTSLTIQCQVDSQVTMMFWYRQQPGQSLTLIATANQGSEATYESGFVIDKFPISRPNLTFSTLTVSNMSPEDSSIYLCSQNRGQTQYFGPGTRLLVL.

The chain is built from TRBV30 and TRBJ2-7; D ambiguous. With 0 bases removed from V and 3 bases from J, the gap between germline ends came to 6 bases. The germline V gene has CDR1 GTSNPN and CDR2 SVGIG (reference sequence). The CDR3 contains 12 residues. This chain's CDR3 is CAWSVAGYEQYF. The CDR3 DNA reads as TGTGCCTGGAGTGTGGCCGGCTACGAGCAGTACTTC.

V gene TRBV9 combines with J gene TRBJ1-5; the D is unclear. Trimming pared 0 bases from V and 2 bases from J, leaving 18 bases between. This CDR3 is 18 amino acids long. Germline values: CDR1 SGDLS, CDR2 YYNGEE. CDR3 residues: CASSVATSWQLGNQPQHF. Here the CDR3 DNA reads TGTGCCAGCAGCGTAGCTACATCTTGGCAGTTGGGCAATCAGCCCCAGCATTTT.

This sequence joins TRBV2 and TRBJ1-1, with D unresolved. V was cut by 4 bases and J by 1 base, with 13 bases left in between. CDR3 length: 15 residues. Germline CDR1 and CDR2: SNHLY and FYNNEI. The CDR3 DNA is TGTGCCAGCAGTGTAGATCGTCTGGCGAACACTGAAGCTTTCTTT. Protein sequence: CASSVDRLANTEAFF.

The rearrangement uses TRBV4-3 and TRBJ1-6, with TRBD1 matching over 8 bases. J was trimmed by 5 bases and V by 0 bases; bases with no gene match: 3. Germline V gene lookup returns CDR1 LGHNA and CDR2 YSLEER. The CDR3 sequence is 16 residues long. The CDR3 DNA follows: TGCGCCAGCAGCCAAGAGGCAGGGGGCCATAATTCACCCCTCCACTTT. Translated: CASSQEAGGHNSPLHF.

This clone was detected only a few times. The V and J genes are TRBV7-8 and TRBJ2-4; 9 positions agree with TRBD1. V was clipped by 5 bases and J by 5 bases; unmatched bases: 7. The germline gives CDR1 SGHVS, CDR2 FQNEAQ. This CDR3 has 15 amino acids. CDR3 sequence reads: CASSPRTGAENIQYF. In DNA, the CDR3 is TGTGCCAGCAGCCCGCGGACAGGGGCGGAAAACATTCAGTACTTC. Filled out from reference TRBV7-8 and TRBJ2-4, the complete variable domain reads GAGVSQSPRYKVAKRGQDVALRCDPISGHVSLFWYQQALGQGPEFLTYFQNEAQLDKSGLPSDRFFAERPEGSVSTLKIQRTQQEDSAVYLCASSPRTGAENIQYFGAGTRLSVL.

The V and J genes are TRBV9 and TRBJ1-2, with 7 bases identical to TRBD1. The germline CDR1 and CDR2 sequences are SGDLS and YYNGEE. V shed 6 bases and J 8 bases; nucleotides not matched to a gene: 7. The CDR3 is 12 amino acids. CDR3 sequence reads: CASTRGGGGYTF. The CDR3 nucleotides are TGTGCCAGCACCAGAGGGGGCGGGGGCTACACCTTC. Drawing the rest from reference TRBV9 and TRBJ1-2, the complete variable domain is DSGVTQTPKHLITATGQRVTLRCSPRSGDLSVYWYQQSLDQGLQFLIQYYNGEERAKGNILERFSAQQFPDLHSELNLSSLELGDSALYFCASTRGGGGYTFGSGTRLTVV.

The gene calls are TRBV4-2 and TRBJ2-5; 12 bases align to TRBD2. Germline trimming cut 1 base from V and 5 bases from J; bases unmatched to any gene: 11. The germline gives CDR1 LGHNA, CDR2 YNFKEQ. This CDR3 spans 18 amino acids. The CDR3 coding sequence is TGTGCCAGCAGCCAAGCACCTGCTAGCGGGGGGGCCGGGGAGACCCAGTACTTC. Its protein product is CASSQAPASGGAGETQYF.

This chain connects TRBV7-9 to TRBJ2-5; 11 nucleotides align to TRBD1. Germline values: CDR1 SEHNR, CDR2 FQNEAQ (reference sequence). The junction had 11 bases not matched to a gene; V was cut back by 4 bases and J by 1 base. CDR3 length: 18 amino acids. CDR3 DNA sequence: TGTGCCAGCAGCTCCCCTATGTGGACAGGGGGCGTCCAAGAGACCCAGTACTTC. It translates to CASSSPMWTGGVQETQYF.

This clone was detected once. The chain links TRBV29-1 to TRBJ2-1; 11 bases map to TRBD1. Trimming at V came to 7 bases and at J to 6 bases, leaving 11 bases not matched to a gene. The CDR3 has 15 residues. Germline V gene data show CDR1 as SQVTM and CDR2 as ANQGSEA. The CDR3 is CSGDTTGTGGNEQFF. In nucleotides, the CDR3 is TGCAGCGGGGACACTACCGGGACAGGGGGCAATGAGCAGTTCTTC.

The genes are TRBV2 and TRBJ1-4, with D uncertain. Trimming left V 8 bases short and J 6 bases short, with 10 bases between. Germline values: CDR1 SNHLY, CDR2 FYNNEI. The CDR3 is 12 amino acids. The CDR3 nucleotides are TGTGCCAGCGTAGGTGTCGATGAAAAACTGTTTTTT. Its translation is CASVGVDEKLFF. The variable domain in full, with the rest retrieved from reference TRBV2 and TRBJ1-4, is EPEVTQTPSHQVTQMGQEVILRCVPISNHLYFYWYRQILGQKVEFLVSFYNNEISEKSEIFDDQFSVERPDGSNFTLKIRSTKLEDSAMYFCASVGVDEKLFFGSGTQLSVL.

Only one count was recorded for this clone. The chain links TRBV5-1 to TRBJ2-2; D possibly corresponds to TRBD2 (6 bases). Trimming shortened V by 4 bases and J by 1 base, and 11 bases separated the two germline ends. This CDR3 has 15 amino acids. Germline V gene lookup returns CDR1 SGHRS and CDR2 YFSETQ. For the CDR3, the DNA is TGCGCCAGCAGCACGGAGGGCCGGAACACCGGGGAGCTGTTTTTT. This translates into CASSTEGRNTGELFF.